These 21 T cell receptor beta chains were sequenced from one sample in a study of T cell responses to AZD1222 COVID-19 vaccine. Clones were read by immunoSEQ multiplex PCR, and TCRdb kept only the in-frame ones, dropping some. The sample holds 95,000 to 100,000 clones, about 81% seen once. Here the sequenced sample was peripheral blood, taken 28 days after the second AZD1222 dose. The receptors were gathered from an adult who received the AZD1222 COVID-19 vaccine.

The V gene is TRBV14, the J gene TRBJ1-2; unclear D gene. Germline V gives CDR1 SGHDN, CDR2 FVKESK. The CDR3 is made up of 16 amino acids. V was trimmed by 0 bases and J by 8 bases, leaving 19 bases between them. The CDR3 here is CASSQDFRRPLGGYTF. In nucleotides, the CDR3 is TGTGCCAGCAGCCAAGATTTTCGTCGGCCCCTTGGGGGCTACACCTTC.

The chain joins TRBV5-1 to TRBJ2-5; 16 nucleotides match TRBD2. After removal of 4 bases from V and 5 bases from J, the junction contained 8 bases not matched to a gene. Germline V gene data show CDR1 as SGHRS and CDR2 as YFSETQ. The CDR3 sequence is 17 residues long. The CDR3 sequence: CASSPGLAGGSRETQYF. DNA for the CDR3: TGCGCCAGCAGCCCGGGACTAGCGGGAGGGTCTAGGGAGACCCAGTACTTC.

The V and J genes are TRBV10-3 and TRBJ2-5; possibly TRBD2 for D (6 bases). Germline V lookup: CDR1 ENHRY, CDR2 SYGVKD. This CDR3 region has 13 residues. Trimming shortened V by 6 bases and J by 5 bases, and 13 bases separated the two germline ends. Here the CDR3 reads CAISPGERETQYF. The CDR3 DNA is TGTGCCATCAGCCCGGGAGAGCGGGAGACCCAGTACTTC.

This chain uses TRBV11-3 with TRBJ1-1; no firm D call. CDR1 and CDR2 from the germline V gene are SGHNT and YENEEA. The CDR3 is 12 residues long. The V gene lost 7 bases and the J gene lost 1 base, with 7 bases spanning the gap. For the CDR3, the DNA is TGTGCCAGCACCCAAGGGAACACTGAAGCTTTCTTT. This sequence encodes CASTQGNTEAFF.

This chain links TRBV19 with TRBJ1-5; unclear D gene. CDR1 and CDR2 (germline): LNHDA, SQIVND (reference sequence). V lost 7 bases and J 3 bases, leaving 10 bases between the germline ends. This CDR3 has 13 residues. CDR3 in DNA: TGTGCCAGTACCCGACAAGCCAATCAGCCCCAGCATTTT. Protein: CASTRQANQPQHF.

V usage is TRBV6-1 and J usage is TRBJ1-4; D remains ambiguous. CDR1 MNHNS and CDR2 SASEGT come from the germline V gene. This CDR3 region has 14 residues. Deletions cut 3 bases from V and 0 bases from J, with 5 bases between. Here the CDR3 reads CASSDDATNEKLFF. In nucleotides, the CDR3 is TGTGCCAGCAGTGATGATGCAACTAATGAAAAACTGTTTTTT.

V usage is TRBV3-1 (or the pseudogene TRBV3-2) and J usage is TRBJ2-7; no clear D. Germline V gene sequence: CDR1 LGHDT, CDR2 YNNKEL (reference sequence). The CDR3 is 13 amino acids. V dropped 5 bases and J dropped 6 bases, with 14 bases sitting between them. The CDR3 DNA reads TGTGCCAGCAGCTTAACCGTGGGTCGCGAGCAGTACTTC. Residues: CASSLTVGREQYF.

To note about this clone: The junction departs from the called germline gene at one end, perhaps through a read error. The chain joins TRBV20-1 to TRBJ1-1; TRBD1 is a possible D gene (5 bases). The germline gives CDR1 DFQATT, CDR2 SNEGSKA (reference sequence). CDR3 size: 9 residues. CDR3 in DNA: TGCAGCGGGCTCGGCCGGGACCATTTT. The encoded protein is CSGLGRDHF.

This sequence joins TRBV19 and TRBJ2-1; 8 nucleotides match TRBD2. The CDR3 runs to 19 residues. The germline gives CDR1 LNHDA, CDR2 SQIVND (reference sequence). V lost 0 bases to trimming and J lost 2 bases; unmatched junction nucleotides: 12. The CDR3 DNA reads as TGTGCCAGTAGTATAGATGGGCTAGCGGGCCACAGGACCTACAATGAGCAGTTCTTC. Translated: CASSIDGLAGHRTYNEQFF. Based on the CDR3 plus reference TRBV19 and TRBJ2-1, the full variable domain is DGGITQSPKYLFRKEGQNVTLSCEQNLNHDAMYWYRQDPGQGLRLIYYSQIVNDFQKGDIAEGYSVSREKKESFPLTVTSAQKNPTAFYLCASSIDGLAGHRTYNEQFFGPGTRLTVL.

The rearrangement uses TRBV6-5 and TRBJ2-3; 8 bases line up with TRBD1. Trimming cost V 0 bases and J 2 bases; bases outside gene matches: 4. This CDR3 contains 16 residues. Germline values: CDR1 MNHEY, CDR2 SVGAGI. CDR3 sequence reads: CASSYSWTGFTDTQYF. The CDR3 nucleotides read TGTGCCAGCAGTTACTCGTGGACAGGGTTCACAGATACGCAGTATTTT.

The V gene is TRBV7-8, the J gene TRBJ2-1, with unresolved D. In germline, CDR1 is SGHVS, CDR2 FQNEAQ. The V end lost 6 bases, the J end lost 5 bases, and 20 bases lay between the germline ends. The length of the CDR3 is 16 residues. The DNA of the CDR3 is TGTGCCAGCAGATCCAAAGCGTACCAGCCAAACAATGAGCAGTTCTTC. Its protein is CASRSKAYQPNNEQFF.

The chain links TRBV6-5 to TRBJ1-6; TRBD1 aligns across 7 bases. This CDR3 has 15 residues. Germline V CDR1 and CDR2: MNHEY, SVGAGI. J lost 10 bases, V lost 5 bases, and 11 bases had no gene match. The CDR3 DNA follows: TGTGCCAGCAGTAATACAGGGGACCCGGAATCACCCCTCCACTTT. Translated: CASSNTGDPESPLHF.

V and J are TRBV28 and TRBJ1-1; D gene uncertain. Deletions cut 3 bases from V and 1 base from J, with 6 bases between. The CDR3 contains 13 residues. CDR1 is MDHEN, CDR2 SYDVKM, per germline. In DNA, the CDR3 is TGTGCCAGCAGTTTGTCGAGGAACACTGAAGCTTTCTTT. Amino acids: CASSLSRNTEAFF.

The chain recombines TRBV7-2 with TRBJ2-3, with 8 nucleotides matching TRBD2. The germline CDR1 and CDR2 sequences are SGHTA and FQGNSA. The length of the CDR3 is 15 residues. V lost 1 base to trimming and J lost 8 bases; unmatched junction nucleotides: 8. The CDR3 loop is CASSLGLAGRGTQYF. The CDR3 nucleotides are TGTGCCAGCAGCTTAGGGCTAGCGGGCCGAGGTACGCAGTATTTT.

The rearrangement links TRBV11-3 to TRBJ2-1; no clear D gene. Germline V gives CDR1 SGHNT, CDR2 YENEEA. The CDR3 runs 14 residues. The V end was cut by 4 bases, the J end by 7 bases, with 14 bases between. The CDR3 is CASSSADHLNEQFF. The CDR3 nucleotides read TGTGCCAGCAGCTCTGCGGATCACCTTAATGAGCAGTTCTTC. The variable domain in full, with the rest retrieved from reference TRBV11-3 and TRBJ2-1, is EAGVVQSPRYKIIEKKQPVAFWCNPISGHNTLYWYLQNLGQGPELLIRYENEEAVDDSQLPKDRFSAERLKGVDSTLKIQPAELGDSAVYLCASSSADHLNEQFFGPGTRLTVL.

The gene calls are TRBV5-1 and TRBJ2-1, with 14 bases lining up with TRBD2. The CDR3 is made up of 15 amino acids. With V trimmed by 4 bases and J by 8 bases, 5 bases remained unmatched. Germline CDR1 is SGHRS and CDR2 is YFSETQ. CDR3 residues: CASSMTSGGVDEQFF. CDR3 DNA sequence: TGCGCCAGCAGCATGACTAGCGGGGGGGTCGATGAGCAGTTCTTC.

Only one count was recorded for this clone. The chain recombines TRBV28 with TRBJ2-1; 11 bases map to TRBD2. After removal of 10 bases from V and 4 bases from J, the junction contained 6 bases not matched to a gene. The CDR3 is 14 amino acids. Germline-derived CDR1 and CDR2 are MDHEN and SYDVKM. CDR3 in amino acids: CATRLAGKYNEQFF. The CDR3 DNA reads TGTGCCACCAGACTAGCGGGAAAATACAATGAGCAGTTCTTC.

This clone is termed large (0.1 to 1%). V gene TRBV9 combines with J gene TRBJ2-7, with D maybe TRBD1 (6 bases). The V end was cut by 0 bases, the J end by 1 base, with 11 bases between. The germline V gene encodes CDR1 SGDLS and CDR2 YYNGEE. CDR3 length: 15 residues. The CDR3 loop is CASSVGPGASYEQYF. CDR3 in DNA: TGTGCCAGCAGCGTAGGTCCAGGGGCATCCTACGAGCAGTACTTC.

V usage is TRBV15 and J usage is TRBJ2-5; no clear D gene. CDR1 LNHNV and CDR2 YYDKDF come from the germline V gene (reference sequence). CDR3 size: 13 residues. Deletions cut 0 bases from V and 3 bases from J, with 5 bases between. The DNA for the CDR3 is TGTGCCACCAGCAGAGATCCTGAAGAGACCCAGTACTTC. Its translation: CATSRDPEETQYF.

This chain uses TRBV6-1 with TRBJ2-1; the D is unclear. CDR1 is MNHNS and CDR2 is SASEGT in the germline V gene. The CDR3 consists of 16 residues. V gave up 3 bases and J gave up 1 base, with 13 bases separating them. DNA for the CDR3: TGTGCCAGCAGTGACTGGACCCGCCCTTCCTACAATGAGCAGTTCTTC. Protein sequence: CASSDWTRPSYNEQFF.

This clone occurred a few times. This rearrangement joins TRBV7-3 to TRBJ2-1, with TRBD1 matching 7 bases. Germline values: CDR1 SGHTA, CDR2 FQGTGA. V shed 2 bases and J 3 bases; nucleotides not matched to a gene: 4. The CDR3 sequence is 15 residues long. This CDR3 reads CASSLLGTVYNEQFF. The CDR3 bases are TGTGCCAGCAGCTTACTAGGGACAGTCTACAATGAGCAGTTCTTC.